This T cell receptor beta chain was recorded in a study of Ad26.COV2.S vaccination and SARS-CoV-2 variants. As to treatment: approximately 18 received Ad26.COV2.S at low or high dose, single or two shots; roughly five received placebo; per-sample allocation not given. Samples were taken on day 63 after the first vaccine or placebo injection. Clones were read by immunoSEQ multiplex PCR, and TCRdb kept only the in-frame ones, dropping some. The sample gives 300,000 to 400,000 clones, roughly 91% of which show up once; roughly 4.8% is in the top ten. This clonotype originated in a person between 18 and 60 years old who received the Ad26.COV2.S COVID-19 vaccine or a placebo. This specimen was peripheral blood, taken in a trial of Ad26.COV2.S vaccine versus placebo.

CDR3 nucleotides: TGTGCCAGCAGTCGGCCCGGGACAGGGAGCTACGAGCAGTACTTC. As protein: CASSRPGTGSYEQYF. The chain has TRBV6-2 or TRBV6-3 and TRBJ2-7, with 9 bases aligning to TRBD1. Germline V gene data show CDR1 as MNHEY and CDR2 as SVGEGT. The CDR3 contains 15 residues. The V gene end was trimmed by 5 bases and the J gene end by 3 bases; junction bases not matched to a gene: 8.